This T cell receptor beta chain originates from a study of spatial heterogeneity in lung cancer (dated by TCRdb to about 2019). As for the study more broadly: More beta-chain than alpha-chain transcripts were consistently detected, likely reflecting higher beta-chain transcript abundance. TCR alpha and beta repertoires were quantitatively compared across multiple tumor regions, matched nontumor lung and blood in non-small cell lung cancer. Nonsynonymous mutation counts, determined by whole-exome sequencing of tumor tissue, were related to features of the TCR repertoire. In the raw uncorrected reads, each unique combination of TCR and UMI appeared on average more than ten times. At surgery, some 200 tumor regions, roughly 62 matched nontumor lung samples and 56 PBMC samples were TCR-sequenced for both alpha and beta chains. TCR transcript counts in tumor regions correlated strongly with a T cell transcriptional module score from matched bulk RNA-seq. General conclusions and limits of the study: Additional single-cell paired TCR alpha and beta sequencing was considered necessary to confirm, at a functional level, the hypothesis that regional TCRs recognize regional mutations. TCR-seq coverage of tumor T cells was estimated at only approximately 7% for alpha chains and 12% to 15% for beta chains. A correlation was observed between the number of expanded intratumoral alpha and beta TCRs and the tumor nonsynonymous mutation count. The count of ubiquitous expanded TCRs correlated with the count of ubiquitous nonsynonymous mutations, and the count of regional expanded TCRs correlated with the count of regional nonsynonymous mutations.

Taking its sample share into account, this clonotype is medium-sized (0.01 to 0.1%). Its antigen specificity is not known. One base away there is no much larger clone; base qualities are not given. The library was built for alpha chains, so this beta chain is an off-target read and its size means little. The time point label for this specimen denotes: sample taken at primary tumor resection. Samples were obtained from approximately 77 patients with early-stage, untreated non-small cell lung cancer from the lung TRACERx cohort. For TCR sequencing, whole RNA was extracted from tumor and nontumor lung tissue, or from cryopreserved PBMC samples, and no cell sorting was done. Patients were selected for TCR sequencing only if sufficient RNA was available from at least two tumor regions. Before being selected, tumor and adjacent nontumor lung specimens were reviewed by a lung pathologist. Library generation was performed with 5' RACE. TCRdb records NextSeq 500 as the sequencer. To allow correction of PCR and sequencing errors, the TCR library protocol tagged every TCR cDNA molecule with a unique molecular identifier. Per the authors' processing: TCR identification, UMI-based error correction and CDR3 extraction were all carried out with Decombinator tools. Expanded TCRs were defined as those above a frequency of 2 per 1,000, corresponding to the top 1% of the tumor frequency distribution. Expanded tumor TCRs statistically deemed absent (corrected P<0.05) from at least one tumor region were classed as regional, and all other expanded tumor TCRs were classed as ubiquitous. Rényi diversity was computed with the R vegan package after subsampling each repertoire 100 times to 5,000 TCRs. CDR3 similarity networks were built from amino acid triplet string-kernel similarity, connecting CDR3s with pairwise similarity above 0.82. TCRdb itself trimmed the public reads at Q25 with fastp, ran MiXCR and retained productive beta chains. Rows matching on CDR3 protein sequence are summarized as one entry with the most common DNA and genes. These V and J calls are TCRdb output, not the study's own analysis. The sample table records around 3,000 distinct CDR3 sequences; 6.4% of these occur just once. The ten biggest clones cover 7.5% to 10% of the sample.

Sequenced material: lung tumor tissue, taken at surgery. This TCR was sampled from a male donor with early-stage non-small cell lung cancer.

The nucleotides read TGTGCCAGCAGGAGGGGCCGGGGCGGCGGGGATCCACTCGAGCAGTACTTC. This codes for CASRRGRGGGDPLEQYF. The chain uses TRBV6-2 or TRBV6-3 and TRBJ2-7; the D region possibly corresponds to TRBD2 (6 bases align). The germline V gene encodes CDR1 MNHEY and CDR2 SVGEGT. V was cut back by 6 bases and J by 6 bases, leaving a gap of 27 bases between them. There are 17 amino acids in the CDR3, from cysteine to phenylalanine inclusive. CDR3 DNA is the only sequence kept; it has 51 bases, read in frame from the first base.